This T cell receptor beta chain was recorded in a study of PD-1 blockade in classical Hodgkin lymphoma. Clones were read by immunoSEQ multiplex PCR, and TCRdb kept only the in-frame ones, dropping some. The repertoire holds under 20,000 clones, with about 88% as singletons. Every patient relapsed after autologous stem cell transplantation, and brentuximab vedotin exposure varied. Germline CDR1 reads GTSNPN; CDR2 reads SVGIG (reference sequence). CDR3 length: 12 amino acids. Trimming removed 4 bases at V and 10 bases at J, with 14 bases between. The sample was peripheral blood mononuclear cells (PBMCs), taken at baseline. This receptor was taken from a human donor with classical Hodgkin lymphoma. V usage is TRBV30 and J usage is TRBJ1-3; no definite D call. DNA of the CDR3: TGTGCCTGGACCGCGGACGGACTGACCATATATTTT. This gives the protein CAWTADGLTIYF.